The 3 T cell receptor beta chains below all came from one sample that was sequenced in a study of T cells expressing NK-cell markers (dated by TCRdb to 2020 to 2022). The library was made by 5' RACE. Instrument on record: Illumina HiSeq 2000. The reads were reprocessed in TCRdb, with one entry per CDR3 protein sequence and no accompanying DNA. The sample table gives 500,000 to 700,000 distinct CDR3 sequences. The top ten constitute 3% to 4.5% of the sample. Sequences were obtained from blood T cells: a sorted CD56 or NKG2C T cell subset, CD4+ or CD8+ T cells, or bulk PBMC T cells (not recorded which). All receptors come from a young man in good health. Donor details come from another sample of the same person, matched by shared clones.

The chain employs TRBV6-5 and TRBJ1-2; TCRdb proposes TRBD1, but this gene call is untestable without DNA. Germline CDR1 and CDR2: MNHEY and SVGAGI. The CDR3 length is 14 residues. CDR3 sequence reads: CASSYSPGGGGYTF.

The chain has TRBV27 and TRBJ2-3; TCRdb picks TRBD1, but there is no DNA to check that call. The CDR3 consists of 14 residues. Per germline, CDR1 MNHEY and CDR2 SMNVEV (reference sequence). CDR3 sequence: CASSLGRGVDTQYF.

The genes are TRBV6-2 or TRBV6-3 and TRBJ1-4; the TCRdb D gene call, TRBD1, has no DNA to confirm it. The CDR3 has 15 residues. CDR1 is MNHEY, CDR2 SVGEGT, per germline. This CDR3 is CASKTGQGTNEKLFF.